This entry features one T cell receptor (beta chain) sequence. As yet, its antigen is unknown. The V segment lost 2 bases and the J segment 2 bases; nucleotides outside the gene matches: 7. From germline, CDR1 is MGHRA and CDR2 YSYEKL. The CDR3 loop spans 17 amino acids. The sample belongs to a study of shared clonotypes between healthy human individuals. At the level of the study: The donor pool was made up of a couple of women and three men aged 18 to 49.

Naive CD45RA+ and memory CD45RA-negative subsets were split from CD4+ cells. General study points: Naive subsets tended to show greater estimated richness than memory subsets. Generation probabilities of non-shared clonotypes were lower (relative to those shared by all four donors).

Sequencing was performed with immunoSEQ multiplex PCR; in TCRdb, only in-frame clones are kept and a portion is missing. The sample records approximately 2,000,000 clones, around 93% being singletons. This clonotype was sampled from a man between 18 and 35 years old in good health. Some clones in this sample may be carry-over from other donors' samples. The sample consisted of naive CD4+ T cells from PBMCs. The subset denotes: CD45RA+ positively selected. The V call is TRBV4-1, the J call TRBJ2-3; 10 nucleotides align to TRBD2. CDR3 in amino acids: CASSQTLAGVLTDTQYF. DNA of the CDR3: TGCGCCAGCAGCCAAACTCTAGCGGGAGTCCTCACAGATACGCAGTATTTT.